This entry describes one T cell receptor beta chain. Authors' processing steps: Nucleated cell number was recorded as an estimate derived from reference gene primer amplification. Method: immunoSEQ multiplex PCR; TCRdb's copy keeps in-frame clones and lacks some. D and trimming were read from the DNA, whereas the V and J calls and clone size are those reported in that table. The data show fewer than 350,000 clones, more than 70% seen once. With 5 bases removed from V and 6 bases from J, the gap between germline ends came to 19 bases. CDR1 MNHEY and CDR2 SMNVEV come from the germline V gene (reference sequence). The CDR3 length is 15 residues. The data stem from a study of blood T cell repertoires in COVID-19. Study information: The samples span acute and convalescent COVID-19 from the United States, Italy and Spain. The cDNA or gDNA used as material had been derived from T cells, B-cell-depleted T cells, or PBMCs.

This TCR derives from a woman aged 45-65 years who had recovered from COVID-19. The chain joins TRBV27 to TRBJ1-2; no definite D call. What was sequenced was peripheral blood. This CDR3 is CASSIHSAGPDGYTF. In nucleotides, the CDR3 is TGTGCCAGCAGTATACATTCGGCAGGTCCCGATGGCTACACCTTC.